These T cell receptor beta chains were read from a single sample in a study of high-grade serous ovarian cancer treatment subgroups. Some clones are missing from TCRdb's copy, which holds only in-frame ones; the method was immunoSEQ multiplex PCR. Counted here are thousands of clones, approximately 81% occurring once; the ten biggest clones make up approximately 8.2%. Sequencing used tumor tissue. The receptor set was obtained from a human donor with high-grade serous ovarian cancer. Both conserved end residues are part of each CDR3. Each record gives: V gene, D gene, J gene, CDR3 protein. The D gene is left open where the match is weak.

TRBV7-9,.,TRBJ1-2,CASRSGVTNYGYTF
TRBV9,.,TRBJ2-5,CASSPTGASTQYF
TRBV19,TRBD1,TRBJ2-1,CATQEIYRGHNEQFF
TRBV15,TRBD1,TRBJ2-7,CATSRFTGGGYEQYF
TRBV7-8,.,TRBJ1-1,CASSPRRTEAFF
TRBV6-5,TRBD2,TRBJ2-5,CASRATSGGVETQYF
TRBV6-5,.,TRBJ2-2,CASSFHGELFF
TRBV9,.,TRBJ1-2,CASSVEGTVYGYTF
TRBV10-3,.,TRBJ1-3,CAIGMTTTAGNTIYF
TRBV19,TRBD1,TRBJ2-7,CASTPGRDRTLGEQYF
TRBV6-5,.,TRBJ2-1,CASSYEGGAYNEQFF
TRBV7-9,TRBD1,TRBJ1-3,CASSRTGVGNTIYF
TRBV2,.,TRBJ2-3,CASRSGGSTDTQYF
TRBV11-2,TRBD2,TRBJ2-3,CASSVTSGTTDTQYF
TRBV9,.,TRBJ2-1,CASSVGQVHEQFF
TRBV23-1,.,TRBJ2-3,CASSQSTGVGPADTQYF
TRBV6-6,.,TRBJ1-2,CASSYMEGGYGYTF
TRBV28,.,TRBJ1-2,CASSLELNYGYTF
TRBV5-6,.,TRBJ2-5,CASSLQAPRERMGLETQYF
TRBV5-1,.,TRBJ1-2,CASSLAGDKAGRYTF
TRBV5-1,.,TRBJ1-2,CASSLSRDANYGYTF
TRBV1,.,TRBJ2-3,CTSSPGGAGGPDTQYF
TRBV30,TRBD1,TRBJ1-6,CAWQGQRRSPLHF
TRBV5-1,.,TRBJ2-1,CASSPARGVNEQFF
TRBV28,.,TRBJ2-7,CASTYSRDTSYEQYF
TRBV7-2,TRBD1,TRBJ1-1,CASSPIKTRGLGAFF
TRBV28,.,TRBJ2-5,CASSLTSQETQYF
TRBV20-1,.,TRBJ2-7,CSARTTYEQYF
TRBV18,TRBD2,TRBJ2-1,CASSPPGGGAGNEQFF
TRBV28,TRBD1,TRBJ1-6,CASIWRTGDSSYNSPLHF
TRBV19,TRBD2,TRBJ2-3,CASTPSGGTPSTDTQYF
TRBV19,.,TRBJ2-7,CARGTELGYEQYF
TRBV4-2,.,TRBJ1-4,CASSQPLVGVDEKLFF
TRBV5-1,.,TRBJ1-5,CASSLVPVSNQPQHF
TRBV9,TRBD1,TRBJ2-7,CASSADRVGDEQYF
TRBV7-6,.,TRBJ2-2,CASSLVAGTNTGELFF
TRBV6-1,.,TRBJ2-7,CASGGRVSYEQYF
TRBV6-1,.,TRBJ1-1,CASTQGRGGGEAFF
TRBV10-1,TRBD1,TRBJ1-1,CANQCRGSMNTEAFF
TRBV11-2,TRBD2,TRBJ2-7,CASSLDYRTSVYEQYF
TRBV30,TRBD1,TRBJ1-2,CAWSAPGQGTTNYGYTF
TRBV9,TRBD2,TRBJ2-5,CASSAPGGETQYF